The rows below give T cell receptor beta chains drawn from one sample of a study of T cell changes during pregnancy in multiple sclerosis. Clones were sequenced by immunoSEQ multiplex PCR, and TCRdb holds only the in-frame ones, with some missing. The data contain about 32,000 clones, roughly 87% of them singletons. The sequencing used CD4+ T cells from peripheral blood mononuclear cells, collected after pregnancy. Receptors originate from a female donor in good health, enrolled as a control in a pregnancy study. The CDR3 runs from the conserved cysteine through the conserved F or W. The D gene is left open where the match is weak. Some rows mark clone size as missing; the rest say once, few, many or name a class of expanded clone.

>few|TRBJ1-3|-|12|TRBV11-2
CASSQDQNTIYF
TGTGCCAGCAGCCAAGATCAGAACACCATATATTTT
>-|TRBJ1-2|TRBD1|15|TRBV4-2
CASSDRDRQNYGYTF
TGTGCCAGCAGCGACCGGGACAGGCAAAACTATGGCTACACCTTC
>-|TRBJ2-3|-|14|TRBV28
CASSMTASTDTQYF
TGTGCCAGCAGTATGACAGCTAGCACAGATACGCAGTATTTT
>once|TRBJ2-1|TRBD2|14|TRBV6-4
CASSDSRGGHEQFF
TGTGCCAGCAGTGACTCGCGGGGGGGCCATGAGCAGTTCTTC
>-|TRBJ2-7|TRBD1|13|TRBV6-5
CASSSDRGDEQYF
TGTGCCAGCAGTTCTGACAGGGGGGACGAGCAGTACTTC
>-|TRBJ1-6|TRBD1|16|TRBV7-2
CASSPWTGSYNSPLHF
TGTGCCAGCAGCCCCTGGACAGGGAGCTATAATTCACCCCTCCACTTT
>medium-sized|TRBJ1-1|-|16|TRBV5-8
CASSLLLGGKHTEAFF
TGTGCCAGCAGCTTGCTCCTGGGGGGGAAACACACTGAAGCTTTCTTT
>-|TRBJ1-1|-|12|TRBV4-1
CASSQGTAGAFF
TGCGCCAGCAGCCAAGGAACTGCGGGGGCTTTCTTT
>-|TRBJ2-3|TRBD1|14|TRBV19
CASSKTGNPDTQYF
TGTGCCAGTAGTAAGACAGGGAACCCAGATACGCAGTATTTT
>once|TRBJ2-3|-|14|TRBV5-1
CASSSTQGTDTQYF
TGCGCCAGCAGCTCCACCCAGGGGACCGATACGCAGTATTTT
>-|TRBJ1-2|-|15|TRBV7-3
CASSLQAGANYGYTF
TGTGCCAGCAGCTTGCAGGCGGGGGCTAACTATGGCTACACCTTC
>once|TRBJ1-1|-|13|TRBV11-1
CASSLAWNTEAFF
TGTGCCAGCAGCTTAGCCTGGAACACTGAAGCTTTCTTT
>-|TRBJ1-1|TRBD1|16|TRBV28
CASSLWGGQGHTEAFF
TGTGCCAGCAGTTTATGGGGGGGACAGGGGCACACTGAAGCTTTCTTT
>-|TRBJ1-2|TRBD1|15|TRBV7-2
CASSPQTGENYGYTF
TGTGCCAGCAGCCCACAGACAGGGGAGAACTATGGCTACACCTTC
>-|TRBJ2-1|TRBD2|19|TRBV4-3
CASSQDKLAGGRLNNEQFF
TGCGCCAGCAGCCAAGATAAACTAGCGGGGGGCCGCCTTAACAATGAGCAGTTCTTC
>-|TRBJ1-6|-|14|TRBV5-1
CASSLGQNNSPLHF
TGCGCCAGCAGCTTGGGGCAGAATAATTCACCCCTCCACTTT
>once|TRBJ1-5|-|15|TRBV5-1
CASSLDARQNQPQHF
TGCGCCAGCAGCTTGGATGCCAGGCAGAATCAGCCCCAGCATTTT
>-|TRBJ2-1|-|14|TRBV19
CASRRAGSYNEQFF
TGTGCCAGTCGAAGGGCGGGGTCCTACAATGAGCAGTTCTTC
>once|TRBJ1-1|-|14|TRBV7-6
CASSPTAPDTEAFF
TGTGCCAGCAGTCCAACCGCTCCGGACACTGAAGCTTTCTTT
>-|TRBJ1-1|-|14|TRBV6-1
CASSDVGRGTEAFF
TGTGCCAGCAGTGATGTAGGGAGAGGCACTGAAGCTTTCTTT
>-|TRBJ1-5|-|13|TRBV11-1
CASSLGHNQPQHF
TGTGCCAGCAGCTTAGGACACAATCAGCCCCAGCATTTT
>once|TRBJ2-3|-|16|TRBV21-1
CASSTLTSGYTDTQYF
TGTGCCAGCAGCACCTTGACTAGCGGATACACAGATACGCAGTATTTT
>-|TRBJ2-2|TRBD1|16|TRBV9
CASSSRTGPNTGELFF
TGTGCCAGCAGCTCCCGGACAGGGCCAAACACCGGGGAGCTGTTTTTT
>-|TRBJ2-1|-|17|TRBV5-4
CASSLGGTLNSYNEQFF
TGTGCCAGCAGCCTCGGGGGTACTCTAAACTCCTACAATGAGCAGTTCTTC
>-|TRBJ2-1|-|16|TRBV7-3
CASSLIGLGSYNEQFF
TGTGCCAGCAGCTTAATCGGTCTCGGGAGCTACAATGAGCAGTTCTTC
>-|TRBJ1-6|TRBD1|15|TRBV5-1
CASNTGTGVNSPLHF
TGCGCCAGCAACACCGGGACAGGGGTTAATTCACCCCTCCACTTT
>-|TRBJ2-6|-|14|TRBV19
CASSIDSGANVLTF
TGTGCCAGTAGTATCGACTCAGGGGCCAACGTCCTGACTTTC
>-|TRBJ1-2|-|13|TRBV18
CASSPLDITGYTF
TGTGCCAGCTCACCGTTAGACATAACAGGCTACACCTTC
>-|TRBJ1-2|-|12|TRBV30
CAWTGAYYGYTF
TGTGCCTGGACAGGGGCCTACTATGGCTACACCTTC
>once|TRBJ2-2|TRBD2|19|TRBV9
CASSVGGLAGGPGTGELFF
TGTGCCAGCAGCGTAGGGGGACTAGCGGGGGGGCCGGGAACCGGGGAGCTGTTTTTT
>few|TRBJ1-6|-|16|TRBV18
CASSPVWSGENSPLHF
TGTGCCAGCTCACCAGTTTGGTCAGGGGAGAATTCACCCCTCCACTTT
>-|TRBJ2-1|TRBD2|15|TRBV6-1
CASRPPGLALDEQFF
TGTGCCAGCAGGCCCCCGGGACTAGCGTTGGATGAGCAGTTCTTC
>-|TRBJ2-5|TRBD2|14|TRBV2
CASSVGLAEETQYF
TGTGCCAGCAGTGTGGGACTAGCGGAAGAGACCCAGTACTTC
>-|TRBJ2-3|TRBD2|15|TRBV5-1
CASSPLAGPTDTQYF
TGCGCCAGCAGCCCTTTAGCGGGCCCGACAGATACGCAGTATTTT